The rows below give T cell receptor beta chains drawn from one sample of a study of CD8 T cells in ankylosing spondylitis. TCRdb re-analysed the 5' RACE reads in MiXCR, keeping a single row per CDR3 protein. Found here are roughly 160,000 distinct CDR3 sequences, around a tenth of them singletons; the top ten hold about 15%. The sequenced sample consisted of blood, either unsorted or a sorted T cell fraction (not recorded which). The source of these receptors is a female donor with ankylosing spondylitis or in good health (not recorded which). Each CDR3 is given with its conserved first and last residue. The order of the fields is clone size, V gene, D gene, J gene, CDR3 protein, CDR3 DNA. D genes are given only for firm matches. Not all rows give a size; the values are once, few, many and, for expanded clones, a class.

clone size: few; V gene: TRBV7-8; D gene: -; J gene: TRBJ1-1; CDR3 protein: CASSLVGEWTEAFF; CDR3 DNA: TGTGCCAGCAGCTTAGTAGGGGAGTGGACTGAAGCTTTCTTT
clone size: few; V gene: TRBV4-3; D gene: -; J gene: TRBJ2-1; CDR3 protein: CASSFLRQIIAPVF; CDR3 DNA: TGCGCCAGCAGCTTCCTACGACAGATTATCGCCCCCGTCTTC
clone size: few; V gene: TRBV6-2/TRBV6-3; D gene: TRBD2; J gene: TRBJ2-2; CDR3 protein: CASSYEAGGGELFF; CDR3 DNA: TGTGCCAGCAGTTACGAAGCGGGAGGAGGGGAGCTGTTTTTT
clone size: few; V gene: TRBV20-1; D gene: TRBD2; J gene: TRBJ2-7; CDR3 protein: CSARGSGLAGRDYYEQYF; CDR3 DNA: TGCAGTGCTAGAGGGTCGGGACTAGCGGGAAGGGATTACTACGAGCAGTACTTC
clone size: -; V gene: TRBV29-1; D gene: -; J gene: TRBJ2-7; CDR3 protein: CSVMGVQGTYEQYF; CDR3 DNA: TGCAGCGTTATGGGCGTACAGGGCACCTACGAGCAGTACTTC
clone size: few; V gene: TRBV20-1; D gene: -; J gene: TRBJ2-7; CDR3 protein: CSARDESYEQYF; CDR3 DNA: TGCAGTGCTAGAGACGAATCGTACGAGCAGTACTTC
clone size: many; V gene: TRBV4-3; D gene: -; J gene: TRBJ1-3; CDR3 protein: CASSQGPGPFSGNTIYF; CDR3 DNA: TGCGCCAGCAGCCAAGGACCAGGGCCCTTCTCTGGAAACACCATATATTTT
clone size: few; V gene: TRBV6-2/TRBV6-3; D gene: -; J gene: TRBJ2-1; CDR3 protein: CASSHDLGAGNNEQFF; CDR3 DNA: TGTGCCAGCAGCCACGATCTAGGGGCCGGCAACAATGAGCAGTTCTTC
clone size: once; V gene: TRBV7-8; D gene: -; J gene: TRBJ1-2; CDR3 protein: CASSPRTVYGYTF; CDR3 DNA: TGTGCCAGCAGCCCCAGGACAGTATATGGCTACACCTTC
clone size: many; V gene: TRBV20-1; D gene: -; J gene: TRBJ2-1; CDR3 protein: CSARVPGKGSAGWEQFF; CDR3 DNA: TGCAGTGCTAGAGTCCCCGGCAAGGGGTCCGCGGGATGGGAGCAGTTCTTC
clone size: -; V gene: TRBV7-9; D gene: TRBD1; J gene: TRBJ2-7; CDR3 protein: CASSLEAGGSYEQYF; CDR3 DNA: TGTGCCAGCAGCTTAGAGGCAGGGGGCTCCTACGAGCAGTACTTC
clone size: few; V gene: TRBV7-9; D gene: TRBD1; J gene: TRBJ1-6; CDR3 protein: CASGPGGLGSYNSPLHF; CDR3 DNA: TGTGCCAGCGGACCAGGGGGCCTCGGCTCCTATAATTCACCCCTCCACTTT
clone size: few; V gene: TRBV12-5; D gene: TRBD2; J gene: TRBJ2-2; CDR3 protein: CASALSSGRAGELFF; CDR3 DNA: TGTGCTAGTGCCCTCTCTAGCGGGAGGGCCGGGGAGCTGTTTTTT
clone size: few; V gene: TRBV27; D gene: -; J gene: TRBJ1-5; CDR3 protein: CASSLTRSQPQHF; CDR3 DNA: TGTGCCAGCAGTTTGACGAGGAGTCAGCCCCAGCATTTT
clone size: few; V gene: TRBV11-2; D gene: -; J gene: TRBJ2-1; CDR3 protein: CASSSMSNNEQFF; CDR3 DNA: TGTGCCAGCAGCTCTATGAGTAACAATGAGCAGTTCTTC
clone size: few; V gene: TRBV9; D gene: -; J gene: TRBJ2-1; CDR3 protein: CASSVSLSEQFF; CDR3 DNA: TGTGCCAGCAGCGTAAGTCTTTCGGAGCAGTTCTTC
clone size: few; V gene: TRBV27; D gene: TRBD2; J gene: TRBJ2-7; CDR3 protein: CASQPEAGAAYEQYF; CDR3 DNA: TGTGCCAGCCAACCTGAAGCGGGAGCAGCCTACGAGCAGTACTTC
clone size: few; V gene: TRBV11-2; D gene: TRBD2; J gene: TRBJ2-5; CDR3 protein: CASRSTSGETQYF; CDR3 DNA: TGTGCCAGCAGATCGACTAGCGGAGAGACCCAGTACTTC
clone size: many; V gene: TRBV27; D gene: TRBD1; J gene: TRBJ2-2; CDR3 protein: CASRKDRGNTGELFF; CDR3 DNA: TGTGCCAGCAGAAAGGACAGGGGGAACACCGGGGAGCTGTTTTTT
clone size: -; V gene: TRBV6-6; D gene: -; J gene: TRBJ2-7; CDR3 protein: CASSAGLSYEQYF; CDR3 DNA: TGTGCCAGCAGCGCCGGACTTTCCTACGAGCAGTACTTC
clone size: many; V gene: TRBV5-1; D gene: TRBD2; J gene: TRBJ2-7; CDR3 protein: CASSLALAGDEQYF; CDR3 DNA: TGCGCCAGCAGCTTGGCCCTAGCGGGAGACGAGCAGTACTTC
clone size: -; V gene: TRBV14; D gene: -; J gene: TRBJ2-7; CDR3 protein: CASSQGPRSSYEQYF; CDR3 DNA: TGTGCCAGCAGCCAAGGGCCCCGGAGCTCCTACGAGCAGTACTTC
clone size: many; V gene: TRBV4-3; D gene: TRBD2; J gene: TRBJ2-7; CDR3 protein: CASSQGAGGGYEQYF; CDR3 DNA: TGCGCCAGCAGCCAAGGGGCGGGAGGGGGGTACGAGCAGTACTTC
clone size: few; V gene: TRBV20-1; D gene: -; J gene: TRBJ1-1; CDR3 protein: CSANLRPLQNTEAFF; CDR3 DNA: TGCAGTGCTAACCTTAGGCCGCTACAGAACACTGAAGCTTTCTTT
clone size: many; V gene: TRBV29-1; D gene: TRBD2; J gene: TRBJ2-7; CDR3 protein: CSVDLIAGRTYEQYF; CDR3 DNA: TGCAGCGTTGATTTAATAGCGGGAAGGACCTACGAGCAGTACTTC